This entry lists 25 T cell receptor beta chains sequenced from one sample in a study of control samples from healthy donors and cancer patients (dated by TCRdb to the early 2020s). The library came from the immunoSEQ multiplex PCR assay. TCRdb limited this immuneACCESS table to in-frame rearrangements with V and J called. A share of clones is missing; checked studies link under half to unresolved V genes, and the rest is unexplained. The sample contains fewer than 95,000 clones, 86% of them found a single time. The ten most abundant clones make up about 1.3% of the sample. Sequencing used blood. These receptors were collected from a woman in her forties or fifties in good health.

This chain links TRBV19 with TRBJ1-1; D might be TRBD1 (6 bases). Trimming cost V 4 bases and J 2 bases, with 11 bases left between them. Germline-derived CDR1 and CDR2 are LNHDA and SQIVND (reference sequence). The CDR3 spans 14 residues. The CDR3 region has the DNA TGTGCCAGTAGTAGCCACAGGGTTAACACTGAAGCTTTCTTT. The encoded protein is CASSSHRVNTEAFF.

The chain links TRBV5-1 to TRBJ2-3; possibly TRBD1 or TRBD2 for D (5 bases each). Germline V gene lookup returns CDR1 SGHRS and CDR2 YFSETQ. The CDR3 runs to 14 residues. V was shortened by 5 bases and J by 2 bases, with 12 bases between the two germline ends. The CDR3 bases are TGCGCCAGCAGGGGGTTCGGGACCACAGATACGCAGTATTTT. It specifies CASRGFGTTDTQYF. Full variable domain (missing parts from reference TRBV5-1 and TRBJ2-3): KAGVTQTPRYLIKTRGQQVTLSCSPISGHRSVSWYQQTPGQGLQFLFEYFSETQRNKGNFPGRFSGRQFSNSRSEMNVSTLELGDSALYLCASRGFGTTDTQYFGPGTRLTVL.

CDR3 in amino acids: CASSRITGGSSVTEAFF. The CDR3 coding sequence is TGTGCCAGCAGCAGAATAACAGGGGGCTCTTCGGTCACTGAAGCTTTCTTT. V gene TRBV5-6 combines with J gene TRBJ1-1, with 9 bases that match TRBD1. From germline, CDR1 is SGHDT and CDR2 YYEEEE. V gave up 4 bases and J gave up 4 bases; unmatched junction bases: 14. The CDR3 totals 17 residues.

The chain is built from TRBV4-1 and TRBJ1-1, with a weak D call TRBD1 (5 bases). The germline CDR1 and CDR2 sequences are MGHRA and YSYEKL. The CDR3 loop spans 13 amino acids. Deletions cut 3 bases from V and 3 bases from J, with 8 bases between. The CDR3 nucleotides are TGCGCCAGCAGCCATGAGGGGTACACTGAAGCTTTCTTT. Amino acid sequence: CASSHEGYTEAFF.

V and J are TRBV19 and TRBJ2-5, with TRBD2 matching 11 bases. This CDR3 contains 16 residues. Germline assignment: CDR1 LNHDA and CDR2 SQIVND (reference sequence). With V trimmed by 4 bases and J by 2 bases, 6 bases remained unmatched. CDR3 amino acids: CASSNAGTSGQETQYF. CDR3 bases: TGTGCCAGTAGTAACGCCGGGACTAGCGGACAAGAGACCCAGTACTTC.

V and J are TRBV28 and TRBJ2-1, with 8 positions matching TRBD2. The CDR3 is made up of 15 amino acids. The V gene's germline CDR1 is MDHEN and CDR2 SYDVKM. With 7 bases clipped from V and 4 bases from J, the junction kept 9 bases outside the gene matches. The CDR3 DNA reads as TGTGCCAGCACCCTGCCGGCTAGCGGGTACAATGAGCAGTTCTTC. It is translated as CASTLPASGYNEQFF.

This clone came up once. The rearrangement uses TRBV6-6 and TRBJ1-2; 8 positions match TRBD1. CDR1 and CDR2 from the germline V gene are MNHNY and SVGAGI (reference sequence). J gave up 1 base and V 6 bases, and 10 bases lay outside the gene matches. There are 16 residues in the CDR3. The CDR3 here is CASRQTGTGFNYGYTF. In nucleotides, the CDR3 is TGTGCCAGCAGACAAACCGGGACAGGCTTTAACTATGGCTACACCTTC.

This clone was seen only once. The chain has TRBV5-4 and TRBJ2-7; D not certain. CDR3 length: 15 amino acids. The germline V gene has CDR1 SGHNT and CDR2 YYREEE (reference sequence). V was cut by 0 bases and J by 0 bases, with 10 bases left in between. The CDR3 coding sequence is TGTGCCAGCAGCTTGGCGGCTGCGAGCTCCTACGAGCAGTACTTC. It yields the protein CASSLAAASSYEQYF.

V gene TRBV29-1 combines with J gene TRBJ1-1, with D possibly being TRBD1 (5 bases). Trimming pared 6 bases from V and 6 bases from J, leaving 17 bases between. CDR1 is SQVTM and CDR2 is ANQGSEA in the germline V gene. This CDR3 contains 13 residues. CDR3 residues: CSVGGLSRPEAFF. In DNA, the CDR3 is TGCAGCGTGGGGGGTCTATCGCGGCCTGAAGCTTTCTTT.

This chain uses TRBV18 with TRBJ2-3, with TRBD2 identical over 10 bases. V trimming: 0 bases; J trimming: 1 base; junction bases outside the gene matches: 4. This CDR3 spans 17 amino acids. Germline V gene data show CDR1 as KGHSH and CDR2 as LQKENI. CDR3 amino acids: CASSPPGLAGGTDTQYF. CDR3 nucleotide sequence: TGTGCCAGCTCACCACCGGGTCTAGCGGGGGGCACAGATACGCAGTATTTT.

This sequence joins TRBV25-1 and TRBJ1-1; tentatively, D is TRBD1 (5 bases). Trimming took off 11 bases at V and 3 bases at J, with 25 bases between the two ends. In germline, CDR1 is MGHDK, CDR2 SYGVNS. The CDR3 spans 16 residues. For the CDR3, the DNA is TGTGCCTCACCGGAGCCGGGTCAGGGATATCACACTGAAGCTTTCTTT. This encodes CASPEPGQGYHTEAFF.

The CDR3 coding sequence is TGTGCTAGTGGTTTGGTAGCGGGAGGCGACACCGGGGAGCTGTTTTTT. It encodes CASGLVAGGDTGELFF. V gene TRBV12-5 combines with J gene TRBJ2-2; 9 positions match TRBD2. Germline V gene data show CDR1 as LGHNT and CDR2 as FRNRAP. V trimming: 0 bases; J trimming: 3 bases; junction bases outside the gene matches: 2. This CDR3 spans 16 amino acids.

The rearrangement uses TRBV4-3 and TRBJ2-2; 7 bases fit TRBD1. Germline V CDR1 and CDR2: LGHNA, YSLEER. The CDR3 totals 14 residues. Unmatched junction bases numbered 5, after V lost 6 bases and J lost 4 bases. CDR3 loop: CASRTGVSTGELFF. CDR3 DNA sequence: TGCGCCAGCAGAACAGGGGTTTCCACCGGGGAGCTGTTTTTT.

This chain connects TRBV3-1 (or the pseudogene TRBV3-2) to TRBJ2-1, with 8 nucleotides matching TRBD2. V was clipped by 1 base and J by 3 bases; unmatched bases: 5. This CDR3 region has 16 residues. CDR1 is LGHDT, CDR2 YNNKEL, per germline (reference sequence). For the CDR3, the DNA is TGTGCCAGCAGCCAAGGGAGCGGGGGAAACTACAATGAGCAGTTCTTC. The encoded protein is CASSQGSGGNYNEQFF.

This chain joins TRBV9 and TRBJ2-5, with 8 nucleotides matching TRBD2. Germline loops: CDR1 SGDLS, CDR2 YYNGEE. Trimming took 0 bases from V and 2 from J; bases not matched to a gene: 6. The CDR3 totals 16 residues. The CDR3 DNA reads as TGTGCCAGCAGCGTAGAAGTCCAGCGGGGGCAAGAGACCCAGTACTTC. As protein: CASSVEVQRGQETQYF.

The chain combines TRBV4-1 with TRBJ1-3, with TRBD1 matching 10 bases. Unmatched junction bases numbered 2, after V lost 4 bases and J lost 2 bases. CDR3 size: 15 residues. Germline CDR1 reads MGHRA; CDR2 reads YSYEKL. The CDR3 reads CASSRGQGAGNTIYF. CDR3 bases: TGCGCCAGCAGCCGAGGACAGGGGGCTGGAAACACCATATATTTT.

The rearrangement uses TRBV6-5 and TRBJ1-6, with D maybe TRBD1 (6 bases). V was cut by 6 bases and J by 6 bases, with 9 bases left in between. CDR1 is MNHEY and CDR2 is SVGAGI in the germline V gene. The CDR3 spans 13 residues. In DNA form, the CDR3 reads TGTGCCAGCAGGTACAGGGTTAATTCACCCCTCCACTTT. Its translation: CASRYRVNSPLHF.

The rearrangement joins TRBV28 to TRBJ1-6; 10 bases match TRBD1. Germline trimming cut 3 bases from V and 10 bases from J; bases unmatched to any gene: 3. This CDR3 spans 14 amino acids. The germline V gene has CDR1 MDHEN and CDR2 SYDVKM. The CDR3 loop is CASSLDRGFSPLHF. CDR3 coding DNA: TGTGCCAGCAGTTTGGACAGGGGGTTCTCACCCCTCCACTTT.

The chain recombines TRBV29-1 with TRBJ1-2, with 11 bases identical to TRBD1. V was clipped by 6 bases and J by 3 bases; unmatched bases: 3. Germline V lookup: CDR1 SQVTM, CDR2 ANQGSEA. The CDR3 runs 13 residues. CDR3 DNA: TGCAGCGTCGGGACAGGGGGGGACTATGGCTACACCTTC. Translating gives CSVGTGGDYGYTF.

On this clone: The junction and the germline gene differ at one end; a read error may be behind it. The rearrangement uses TRBV18 and TRBJ1-1; D uncertain. In germline, CDR1 is KGHSH, CDR2 LQKENI. The CDR3 spans 13 residues. The CDR3 nucleotides read TGTGCCAGCCCACCTGAATTTAACACTGAAGCTTTCTTT. Translating it yields CASPPEFNTEAFF.

V usage is TRBV6-2 or TRBV6-3 and J usage is TRBJ2-3; D unresolved. CDR3 length: 11 residues. V dropped 5 bases and J dropped 2 bases, with 2 bases sitting between them. Germline V CDR1 and CDR2: MNHEY, SVGEGT. CDR3 nucleotides: TGTGCCAGCAGTAACACAGATACGCAGTATTTT. Translated, it gives CASSNTDTQYF.

The V gene is TRBV7-2, the J gene TRBJ1-1; D is unclear. This CDR3 comprises 13 residues. V lost 3 bases to trimming and J lost 6 bases, with 11 bases between them. Germline V lookup: CDR1 SGHTA, CDR2 FQGNSA. CDR3 residues: CASSFTIQSEAFF. The CDR3 bases are TGTGCCAGCAGCTTTACGATCCAGTCTGAAGCTTTCTTT.

The chain uses TRBV19 and TRBJ1-1; D perhaps matches TRBD1 (6 bases). The V end lost 1 base, the J end lost 7 bases, and 16 bases lay between the germline ends. The CDR3 length is 15 residues. Germline V gives CDR1 LNHDA, CDR2 SQIVND (reference sequence). The CDR3 sequence is CASSIVVGAGVEAFF. The CDR3 DNA is TGTGCCAGTAGTATAGTGGTGGGGGCGGGTGTTGAAGCTTTCTTT.

The chain uses TRBV14 and TRBJ1-6, with D unresolved. The V gene lost 0 bases and the J gene lost 6 bases, with 6 bases spanning the gap. This CDR3 is built from 14 residues. Germline V gene sequence: CDR1 SGHDN, CDR2 FVKESK. As DNA, the CDR3 is TGTGCCAGCAGCCAAGAAATAAGTAATTCACCCCTCCACTTT. Translated: CASSQEISNSPLHF.

This sequence joins TRBV27 and TRBJ1-6; perhaps TRBD1 as D (5 bases). CDR3 length: 17 residues. CDR1 MNHEY and CDR2 SMNVEV come from the germline V gene (reference sequence). V dropped 3 bases and J dropped 4 bases, with 16 bases sitting between them. CDR3 region: CASSFGADLKYNSPLHF. Here the CDR3 DNA reads TGTGCCAGCAGTTTTGGGGCCGACCTCAAATATAATTCACCCCTCCACTTT.